The 15 T cell receptor beta chains below were found in one sample sequenced in a study of OX40 agonist ivuxolimab in advanced cancers. The repertoire was sequenced with immunoSEQ multiplex PCR; TCRdb's copy has only in-frame clones and lacks some. The data contain about 77,000 clones, around 83% of them seen just once; the ten biggest clones take up around 0.76%. The source was CD4+ or CD8+ T cells sorted from blood, collected in a trial of the OX40 agonist ivuxolimab. These receptor sequences come from an adult with an advanced solid tumor such as melanoma, head and neck, liver or kidney cancer.

This clone occurred a few times. This chain joins TRBV7-2 and TRBJ1-1; 9 nucleotides match TRBD1. The CDR3 contains 14 residues. Germline V gene sequence: CDR1 SGHTA, CDR2 FQGNSA. V lost 5 bases and J lost 5; bases outside the gene matches: 6. CDR3 region: CASSRGQGWTEAFF. The CDR3 DNA follows: TGTGCCAGCAGCCGGGGACAGGGATGGACTGAAGCTTTCTTT.

This chain uses TRBV5-6 with TRBJ2-5; 11 bases are shared with TRBD1. The DNA end is more similar to TRBJ2-7, so the J call may be wrong. This CDR3 is 16 amino acids long. The germline V gene has CDR1 SGHDT and CDR2 YYEEEE. This chain's CDR3 is CASSPQTGTGGYEQYF. In DNA form, the CDR3 reads TGTGCCAGCAGCCCACAGACCGGGACAGGGGGCTACGAGCAGTACTTC.

The chain has TRBV11-2 and TRBJ2-3; 10 bases align to TRBD2. Trimming cost V 5 bases and J 6 bases; bases outside gene matches: 8. Per the germline V gene, CDR1 is SGHAT and CDR2 is FQNNGV. The CDR3 length is 15 residues. DNA for the CDR3: TGTGCCAGCAGCCCTCTGACTAGCGGGCGGGATACGCAGTATTTT. This sequence encodes CASSPLTSGRDTQYF.

The chain has TRBV5-1 and TRBJ2-5; D perhaps matches TRBD1 (7 bases). The closer fit of TRBJ2-7 to the DNA end suggests the J call may be wrong. The CDR3 runs 15 residues. Germline assignment: CDR1 SGHRS and CDR2 YFSETQ. CDR3 coding DNA: TGCGCCAGCAGCTGGGGAGACAGGGCGGGGAACGAGCAGTACTTC. This encodes CASSWGDRAGNEQYF.

Here the CDR3 reads CASSPDPATGNYGYTF. The CDR3 DNA is TGTGCCAGCAGCCCAGACCCTGCCACAGGGAACTATGGCTACACCTTC. The chain joins TRBV11-2 to TRBJ1-2; TRBD1 might be the D (6 bases). The germline V gene has CDR1 SGHAT and CDR2 FQNNGV. The CDR3 has 16 residues. V lost 5 bases to trimming and J lost 2 bases, with 18 bases between them.

Written as DNA, the CDR3 is TGTGCCAGTAGTATCTTGGGGACCTACAATGAGCAGTTCTTC. Protein product: CASSILGTYNEQFF. The J gene is TRBJ2-1, the V gene TRBV19; D is uncertain. The CDR3 is made up of 14 amino acids. Germline values: CDR1 LNHDA, CDR2 SQIVND (reference sequence). V was clipped by 3 bases and J by 2 bases, with 8 bases between them.

The chain employs TRBV28 and TRBJ1-3; D unclear. The CDR3 sequence is 15 residues long. V gave up 3 bases and J gave up 2 bases, with 11 bases separating them. Germline CDR1 is MDHEN and CDR2 is SYDVKM. The CDR3, as DNA: TGTGCCAGCAGTTTGTTGCCCGGGACTGGAAACACCATATATTTT. This translates into CASSLLPGTGNTIYF.

In this sample, this clone turned up a few times. The J gene is TRBJ1-1, the V gene TRBV29-1; D is perhaps TRBD1 (5 bases). Germline V gene data show CDR1 as SQVTM and CDR2 as ANQGSEA. The CDR3 contains 10 residues. With 5 bases removed from V and 8 bases from J, the gap between germline ends came to 9 bases. CDR3 DNA sequence: TGCAGCGTTTCAGGGAGAGAAGCTTTCTTT. Protein product: CSVSGREAFF.

This clone was detected only a few times. J is TRBJ2-3 and V is TRBV30; no firm D call. This CDR3 has 15 residues. CDR1 GTSNPN and CDR2 SVGIG come from the germline V gene (reference sequence). The V gene lost 4 bases and the J gene lost 2 bases, with 16 bases spanning the gap. The CDR3: CAWKGPRRLTDTQYF. The CDR3 nucleotides are TGTGCCTGGAAAGGTCCGCGTCGTCTCACAGATACGCAGTATTTT.

This chain uses TRBV19 with TRBJ2-1; D uncertain. V lost 5 bases and J lost 4, with 9 bases in between. Germline-derived CDR1 and CDR2 are LNHDA and SQIVND (reference sequence). The CDR3 totals 13 residues. The CDR3 DNA reads TGTGCCAGTAGTTCCGGACCGTACAATGAGCAGTTCTTC. It codes for CASSSGPYNEQFF.

The chain has TRBV5-1 and TRBJ2-7; D is unclear. Trimming removed 0 bases at V and 6 bases at J, with 13 bases between. CDR3 length: 14 amino acids. The germline V gene encodes CDR1 SGHRS and CDR2 YFSETQ. The CDR3 nucleotides are TGCGCCAGCAGCTTGGAGAGGTTGGCCTCCGAGCAGTACTTC. Translation: CASSLERLASEQYF.

The chain couples TRBV2 to TRBJ1-5, with 8 bases that match TRBD1. Per germline, CDR1 SNHLY and CDR2 FYNNEI. The ends lost 4 bases at V and 7 bases at J; junction bases unmatched: 3. The CDR3 is 13 amino acids. The chain's CDR3 is CASSGTGPQPQHF. The CDR3 DNA is TGTGCCAGCAGTGGGACAGGGCCACAGCCCCAGCATTTT.

This clone is a singleton in its sample. The genes are TRBV7-9 and TRBJ1-3; tentatively, D is TRBD1 (6 bases). V lost 5 bases, J lost 1 base, and 12 bases lay in between. Germline CDR1 reads SEHNR; CDR2 reads FQNEAQ (reference sequence). The CDR3 contains 15 residues. CDR3 loop: CASSPGQTSGNTIYF. The CDR3 DNA reads TGTGCCAGCAGCCCCGGACAGACATCTGGAAACACCATATATTTT.

The chain recombines TRBV5-1 with TRBJ2-3; perhaps TRBD1 as D (6 bases). The CDR3 covers 14 residues. V was shortened by 5 bases and J by 5 bases, with 15 bases between the two germline ends. CDR1 and CDR2 (germline): SGHRS, YFSETQ. CDR3 DNA: TGCGCCAGCAGGGGGGCAGGGCCCGTAGATACGCAGTATTTT. It is translated as CASRGAGPVDTQYF.

In its sample, this clone was seen once. This rearrangement joins TRBV5-6 to TRBJ1-1, with 8 bases matching TRBD1. Germline V gives CDR1 SGHDT, CDR2 YYEEEE. Losses at the gene ends were 2 bases for V and 11 bases for J; bases not matched to a gene: 14. The CDR3 has 15 amino acids. The CDR3 region has the DNA TGTGCCAGCAGCTTCCTAGGACAGGGAACTCCAAGGGCTTTCTTT. Its translation is CASSFLGQGTPRAFF. The full variable domain, its missing parts supplied by reference TRBV5-6 and TRBJ1-1, is DAGVTQSPTHLIKTRGQQVTLRCSPKSGHDTVSWYQQALGQGPQFIFQYYEEEERQRGNFPDRFSGHQFPNYSSELNVNALLLGDSALYLCASSFLGQGTPRAFFGQGTRLTVV.